Described below is a single T cell receptor beta chain sequence and its context. The antigen remains unidentified. Per the germline V gene, CDR1 is LNHDA and CDR2 is SQIVND (reference sequence). CDR3 length equals 15 residues. V lost 6 bases to trimming and J lost 2 bases, with 16 bases between them. Sequencing was performed with immunoSEQ multiplex PCR; in TCRdb, only in-frame clones are kept and a portion is missing. Of around 16,000 clones in the sample, 70% are singletons; the top ten hold approximately 10%. This specimen belongs to a study of vaccination effects on CD4 cells after COVID-19. Before sequencing, viral peptide pools were used by the ViraFEST assay to expand antigen-specific CD4+ T cells. Cells that had been cultured for approximately eleven days were the source of isolated CD4+ T cells. Two doses of either BNT162b2 or mRNA-1273 were given to each participant. People in the vaccine group had not been infected with SARS-CoV-2 before, and their nucleocapsid antibodies were negative.

The sequence derives from a human donor who received a COVID-19 vaccine. The starting material was CD4+ T cells from PBMCs cultured with SARS-CoV-2 spike peptides, obtained after COVID-19 vaccination. The gene calls are TRBV19 and TRBJ1-2; D possibly corresponds to TRBD1 (5 bases). The CDR3 DNA is TGTGCCAGTAGAAACGGAGGGGCATTCAACTATGGCTACACCTTC. It translates to CASRNGGAFNYGYTF.